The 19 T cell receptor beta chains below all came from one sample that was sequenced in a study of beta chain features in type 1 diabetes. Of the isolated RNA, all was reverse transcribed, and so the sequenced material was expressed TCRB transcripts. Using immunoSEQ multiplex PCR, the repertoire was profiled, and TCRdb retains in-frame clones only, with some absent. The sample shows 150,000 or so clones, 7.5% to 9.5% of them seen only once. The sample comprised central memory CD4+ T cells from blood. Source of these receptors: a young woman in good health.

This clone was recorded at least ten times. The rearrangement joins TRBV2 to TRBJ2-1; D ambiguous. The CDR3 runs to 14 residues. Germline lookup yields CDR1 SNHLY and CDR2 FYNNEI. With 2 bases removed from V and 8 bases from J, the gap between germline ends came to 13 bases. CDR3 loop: CASSEWHSPHEQFF. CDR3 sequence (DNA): TGTGCCAGCAGTGAATGGCACAGCCCGCATGAGCAGTTCTTC.

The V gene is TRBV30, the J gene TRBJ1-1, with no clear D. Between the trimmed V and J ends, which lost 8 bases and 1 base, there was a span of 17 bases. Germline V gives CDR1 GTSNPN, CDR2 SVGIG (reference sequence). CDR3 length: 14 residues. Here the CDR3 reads CAGHRELANTEAFF. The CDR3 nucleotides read TGTGCCGGGCACCGAGAACTAGCGAACACTGAAGCTTTCTTT.

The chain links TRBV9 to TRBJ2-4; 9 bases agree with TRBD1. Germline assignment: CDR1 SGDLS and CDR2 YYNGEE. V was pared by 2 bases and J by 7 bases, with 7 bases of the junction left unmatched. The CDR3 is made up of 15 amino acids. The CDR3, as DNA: TGTGCCAGCAGCGTCGGAGGGACAGGGAGCAACATTCAGTACTTC. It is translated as CASSVGGTGSNIQYF.

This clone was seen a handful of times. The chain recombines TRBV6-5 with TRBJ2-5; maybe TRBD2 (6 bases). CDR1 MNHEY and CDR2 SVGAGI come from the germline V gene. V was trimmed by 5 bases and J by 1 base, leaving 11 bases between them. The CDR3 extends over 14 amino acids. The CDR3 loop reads CASSPPGGQETQYF. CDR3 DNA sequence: TGTGCCAGCAGTCCCCCCGGGGGCCAAGAGACCCAGTACTTC.

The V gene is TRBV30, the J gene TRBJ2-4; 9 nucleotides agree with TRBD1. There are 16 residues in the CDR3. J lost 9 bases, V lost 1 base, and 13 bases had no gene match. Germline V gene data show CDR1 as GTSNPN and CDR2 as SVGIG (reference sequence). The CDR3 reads CAWSAAHTGGLGIQYF. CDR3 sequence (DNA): TGTGCCTGGAGTGCCGCACACACAGGGGGCCTGGGCATTCAGTACTTC.

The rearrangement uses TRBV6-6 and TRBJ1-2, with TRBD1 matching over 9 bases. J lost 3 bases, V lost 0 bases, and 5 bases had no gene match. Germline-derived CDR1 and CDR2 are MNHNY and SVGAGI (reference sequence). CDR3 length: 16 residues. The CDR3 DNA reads TGTGCCAGCAGTTACTCGAGGACAGGGGATCACTATGGCTACACCTTC. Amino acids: CASSYSRTGDHYGYTF.

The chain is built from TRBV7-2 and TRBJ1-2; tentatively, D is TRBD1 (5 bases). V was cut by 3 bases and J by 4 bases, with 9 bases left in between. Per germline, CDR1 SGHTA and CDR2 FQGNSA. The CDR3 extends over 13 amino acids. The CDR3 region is CASSLPGSYGYTF. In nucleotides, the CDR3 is TGTGCCAGCAGCTTGCCAGGGTCCTATGGCTACACCTTC.

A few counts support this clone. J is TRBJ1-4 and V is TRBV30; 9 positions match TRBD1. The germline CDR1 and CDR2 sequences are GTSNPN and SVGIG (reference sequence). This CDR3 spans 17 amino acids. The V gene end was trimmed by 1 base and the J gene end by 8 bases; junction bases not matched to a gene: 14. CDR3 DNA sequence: TGTGCCTGGAGTGGTTACAGGGGGCTAGGAGAACACGAAAAACTGTTTTTT. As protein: CAWSGYRGLGEHEKLFF. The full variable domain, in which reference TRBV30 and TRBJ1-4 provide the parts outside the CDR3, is SQTIHQWPATLVQPVGSPLSLECTVEGTSNPNLYWYRQAAGRGLQLLFYSVGIGQISSEVPQNLSASRPQDRQFILSSKKLLLSDSGFYLCAWSGYRGLGEHEKLFFGSGTQLSVL.

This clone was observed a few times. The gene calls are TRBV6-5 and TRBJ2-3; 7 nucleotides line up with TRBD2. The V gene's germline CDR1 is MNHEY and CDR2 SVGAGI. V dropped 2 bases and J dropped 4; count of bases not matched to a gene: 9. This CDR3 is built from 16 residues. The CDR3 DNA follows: TGTGCCAGCAGTTACGCGGGAGAGGCGGTAGCAGATACGCAGTATTTT. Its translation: CASSYAGEAVADTQYF.

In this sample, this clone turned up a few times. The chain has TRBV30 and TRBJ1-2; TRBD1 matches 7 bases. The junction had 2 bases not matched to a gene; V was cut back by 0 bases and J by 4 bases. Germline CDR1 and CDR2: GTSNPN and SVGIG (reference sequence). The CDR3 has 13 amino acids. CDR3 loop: CAWSVGGGYGYTF. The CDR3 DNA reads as TGTGCCTGGAGTGTAGGGGGCGGCTATGGCTACACCTTC.

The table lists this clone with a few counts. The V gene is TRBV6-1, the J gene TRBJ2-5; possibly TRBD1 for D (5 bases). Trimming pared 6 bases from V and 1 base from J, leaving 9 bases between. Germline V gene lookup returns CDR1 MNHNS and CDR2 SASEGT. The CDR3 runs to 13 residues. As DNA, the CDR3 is TGTGCCAGCAGCCCGACAGTCCAAGAGACCCAGTACTTC. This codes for CASSPTVQETQYF.

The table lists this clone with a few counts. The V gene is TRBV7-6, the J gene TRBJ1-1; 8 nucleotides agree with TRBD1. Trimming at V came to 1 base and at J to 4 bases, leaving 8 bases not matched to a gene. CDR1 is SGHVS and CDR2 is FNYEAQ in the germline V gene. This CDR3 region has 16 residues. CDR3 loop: CASSLVGTGLGTEAFF. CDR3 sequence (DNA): TGTGCCAGCAGCTTAGTTGGGACAGGTTTGGGCACTGAAGCTTTCTTT. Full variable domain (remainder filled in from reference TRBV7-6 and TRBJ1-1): GAGVSQSPRYKVTKRGQDVALRCDPISGHVSLYWYRQALGQGPEFLTYFNYEAQQDKSGLPNDRFSAERPEGSISTLTIQRTEQRDSAMYRCASSLVGTGLGTEAFFGQGTRLTVV.

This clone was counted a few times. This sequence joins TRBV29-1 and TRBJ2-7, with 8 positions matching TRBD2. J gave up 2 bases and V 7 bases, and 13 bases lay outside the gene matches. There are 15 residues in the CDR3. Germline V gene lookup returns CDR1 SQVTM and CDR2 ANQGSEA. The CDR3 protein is CSALVMSGGTYEQYF. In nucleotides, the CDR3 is TGCAGCGCGCTAGTTATGAGCGGGGGTACCTACGAGCAGTACTTC.

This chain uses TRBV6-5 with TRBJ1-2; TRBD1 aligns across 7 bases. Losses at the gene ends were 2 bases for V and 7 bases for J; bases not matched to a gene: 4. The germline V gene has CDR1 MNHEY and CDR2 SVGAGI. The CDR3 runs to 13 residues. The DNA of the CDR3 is TGTGCCAGCAGTTACCCGGGACAGTTTGGCTACACCTTC. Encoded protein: CASSYPGQFGYTF.

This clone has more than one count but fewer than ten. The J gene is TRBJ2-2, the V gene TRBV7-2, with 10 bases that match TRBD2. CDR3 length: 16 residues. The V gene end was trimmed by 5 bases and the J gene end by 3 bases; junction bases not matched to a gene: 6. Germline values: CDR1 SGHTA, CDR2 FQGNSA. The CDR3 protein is CASSPLAGEYTGELFF. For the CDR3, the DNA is TGTGCCAGCAGCCCCCTAGCGGGAGAGTACACCGGGGAGCTGTTTTTT.

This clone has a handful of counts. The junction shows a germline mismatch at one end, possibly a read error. In DNA, the CDR3 is TGTGCCAGCACCTTAACAGGGGACAGCGGTGAGCAGTTCTTC. Translated: CASTLTGDSGEQFF. The genes are TRBV7-2 and TRBJ2-1; 7 bases map to TRBD1. In germline, CDR1 is SGHTA, CDR2 FQGNSA. The CDR3 has 14 residues.

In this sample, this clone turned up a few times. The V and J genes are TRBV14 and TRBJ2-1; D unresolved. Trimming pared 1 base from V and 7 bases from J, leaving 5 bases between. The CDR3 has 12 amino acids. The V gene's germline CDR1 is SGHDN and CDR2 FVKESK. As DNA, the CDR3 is TGTGCCAGCAGCCAAGTCGGGAATGAGCAGTTCTTC. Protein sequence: CASSQVGNEQFF. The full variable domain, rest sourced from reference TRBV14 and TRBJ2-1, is EAGVTQFPSHSVIEKGQTVTLRCDPISGHDNLYWYRRVMGKEIKFLLHFVKESKQDESGMPNNRFLAERTGGTYSTLKVQPAELEDSGVYFCASSQVGNEQFFGPGTRLTVL.

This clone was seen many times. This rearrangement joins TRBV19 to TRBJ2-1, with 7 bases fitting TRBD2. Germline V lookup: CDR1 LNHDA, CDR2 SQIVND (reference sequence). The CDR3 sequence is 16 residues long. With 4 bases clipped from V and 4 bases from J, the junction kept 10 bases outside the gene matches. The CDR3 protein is CASSNVWEGVYNEQFF. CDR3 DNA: TGTGCCAGTAGTAACGTTTGGGAGGGCGTTTACAATGAGCAGTTCTTC.

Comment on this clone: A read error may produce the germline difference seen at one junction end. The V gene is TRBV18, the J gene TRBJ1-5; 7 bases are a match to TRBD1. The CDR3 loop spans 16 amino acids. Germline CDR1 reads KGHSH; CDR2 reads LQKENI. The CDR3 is CASSQRRDSSNRPQHF. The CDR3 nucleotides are TGTGCCAGCTCACAACGACGGGACAGTAGCAATCGGCCCCAGCATTTT.